The T cell receptor (beta chain) under discussion was sequenced for a study of CXCR3-negative and CXCR3-positive naive CD8 T cells. General study findings and limits: Naive CXCR3-positive and CXCR3-negative cells shared similar TRBV-TRBJ usage, unlike memory cells. CXCR3-positive naive cells had more hydrophobic TRB CDR3s than CXCR3-negative naive cells.

CDR1 and CDR2 (germline): MNHNY, SVGAGI (reference sequence). This CDR3 is 18 amino acids long. Through 5' RACE with UMI labels, the TRB cDNA libraries were prepared. One entry per CDR3 protein, without DNA, is what TCRdb gives after re-calling the 5' RACE reads. In all, the sample yields about 120,000 distinct CDR3 sequences. Comment on this clonotype: What it binds is unknown.

The naive CD8+ gate required CD45RO-CCR7+CD27+CD95- phenotype. The sequence was collected from a human donor in good health. Some clones in this sample may be carry-over from other donors' samples. Material: naive CXCR3+ CD8+ T cells from blood. Documented subset: CD45RO-CCR7+CD27+CD95- naive CD8+ T cells expressing CXCR3 (TNR3+). The rearrangement uses TRBV6-6 and TRBJ2-3; TCRdb picks TRBD1, but there is no DNA to check that call. The CDR3 spells CASSYSRGVGSSTDTQYF.